The clone carrying this T cell receptor (beta chain) was seen at least ten times. The source of the sample is a study of identical twins. TCRdb reprocessed the 5' RACE reads via MiXCR and lists one record per CDR3 protein. The sample contains 210,000 or so distinct CDR3 sequences, 7.5% of which appear only once. CDR1 is LNHNV and CDR2 is YYDKDF in the germline V gene (reference sequence). The CDR3 totals 16 residues. With V trimmed by 0 bases and J by 2 bases, 5 bases remained unmatched. The same data also went into a second study, on yellow fever vaccine responses in identical twins.

Sequences were obtained from memory (CD45RO+) T cells sorted from blood. This receptor was obtained from a woman aged 18-35 years in good health. This chain connects TRBV15 to TRBJ2-5; 8 positions match TRBD2. The CDR3 DNA sequence: TGTGCCACCAGCAGAGATTTCTCGGGGGGGCAAGAGACCCAGTACTTC. Translated: CATSRDFSGGQETQYF.